These T cell receptor beta chains were read from a single sample in a study of T cell responses to AZD1222 COVID-19 vaccine. Here immunoSEQ multiplex PCR was the method, and the copy in TCRdb shows in-frame clones only, minus some. Among approximately 140,000 clones listed, 80% to 90% were seen once. The source material was peripheral blood, sampled on day 0 of AZD1222 vaccination. Receptors originate from an adult in good health. The CDR3 runs from the conserved cysteine through the conserved F or W. Fields, in order: CDR3 length, V gene, CDR3 protein.

17,TRBV5-1,CASSRPGLAGGADTQYF
12,TRBV29-1,CSVHTGDTEAFF
16,TRBV28,CASSPPGQGANQPQHF
15,TRBV7-9,CASSPQGQVVWGPFF
14,TRBV4-3,CASSQTWTGDGYTF
17,TRBV15,CATSRDHQERQNRCYTF
16,TRBV5-1,CASSLGPRGRSYGYTF
17,TRBV7-2,CASSPAPEREIGDTQYF
16,TRBV6-5,CASSWDGGRYNSPLHF
16,TRBV15,CATSRAPGQGNEKLFF
14,TRBV19,CASKGGLWTGELFF
15,TRBV30,CAWKKGASYNSPLHF
19,TRBV15,CATSRDSPTAHRALYGYTF
13,TRBV6-2/TRBV6-3,CASSYRDNYGYTF
18,TRBV15,CATSRGFTGSRRAYEQYF